The 20 T cell receptor beta chains below all came from one sample that was sequenced in a study of blood T cells in healthy people across ages. A sample-barcoded 5' primer and a J-beta primer mix were used in a second PCR of roughly 6 to 12 cycles. TCRdb passed the 5' RACE reads through MiXCR, listing each CDR3 protein once. The sample holds some 1,800,000 distinct CDR3 sequences; 39% are singletons and the top ten take more than 20%. Sequencing was performed on blood. The receptors were gathered from a human donor in good health.

This clonotype appeared a few times. The chain recombines TRBV18 with TRBJ1-6; 10 nucleotides agree with TRBD1. This CDR3 spans 15 amino acids. The germline V gene has CDR1 KGHSH and CDR2 LQKENI. J gave up 7 bases and V 1 base, and 1 base lay outside the gene matches. The CDR3 DNA sequence: TGTGCCAGCTCACCACGGGGACAGGGGAATTCACCCCTCCACTTT. Translation gives CASSPRGQGNSPLHF. The entire variable domain, with the rest obtained from reference TRBV18 and TRBJ1-6, is as follows: NAGVMQNPRHLVRRRGQEARLRCSPMKGHSHVYWYRQLPEEGLKFMVYLQKENIIDESGMPKERFSAEFPKEGPSILRIQQVVRGDSAAYFCASSPRGQGNSPLHFGNGTRLTVT.

This clonotype was detected only a few times. J is TRBJ2-7 and V is TRBV7-6, with D possibly TRBD1 on 5 matching bases. The germline V and J ends were trimmed by 4 bases and 6 bases, with 19 bases remaining between them. Germline assignment: CDR1 SGHVS and CDR2 FNYEAQ. This CDR3 spans 15 amino acids. The CDR3 here is CASSSATVGALEQYF. The CDR3 DNA follows: TGTGCCAGCAGCTCGGCGACAGTTGGGGCCCTCGAGCAGTACTTC.

The chain carries TRBV2 and TRBJ1-5; 7 nucleotides line up with TRBD1. There are 14 residues in the CDR3. Germline-derived CDR1 and CDR2 are SNHLY and FYNNEI. Trimming at V came to 4 bases and at J to 9 bases, leaving 9 bases not matched to a gene. In DNA form, the CDR3 reads TGTGCCAGCAGTGGTGGACAGGACCATTGGCCCCAGCATTTT. Amino acids: CASSGGQDHWPQHF.

The rearrangement joins TRBV5-1 to TRBJ1-1, with TRBD1 as a possible D gene (5 bases). Germline V lookup: CDR1 SGHRS, CDR2 YFSETQ. The V and J ends lost 0 bases and 3 bases respectively, with 12 bases between them. CDR3 length: 15 amino acids. CDR3 region: CASSLGSGGDTEAFF. The CDR3 nucleotides read TGCGCCAGCAGCTTGGGTTCCGGGGGGGACACTGAAGCTTTCTTT.

The CDR3 loop is CASGMPGGQRTDTQYF. DNA of the CDR3: TGTGCCAGCGGAATGCCCGGGGGGCAACGCACAGATACGCAGTATTTT. V usage is TRBV2 and J usage is TRBJ2-3; TRBD2 might be the D (7 bases). The V gene lost 8 bases and the J gene lost 1 base, with 19 bases spanning the gap. Germline CDR1 and CDR2: SNHLY and FYNNEI. This CDR3 is 16 amino acids long.

The table lists this clonotype with a few counts. This chain connects TRBV10-3 to TRBJ2-7, with a tentative D call TRBD2 (6 bases). Germline loops: CDR1 ENHRY, CDR2 SYGVKD. The CDR3 contains 13 residues. V lost 10 bases, J lost 5 bases, and 18 bases lay in between. The CDR3 protein is CATNQWAGNEQYF. The CDR3 bases are TGTGCCACCAACCAATGGGCGGGGAACGAGCAGTACTTC.

This clonotype showed up just a few times. The rearrangement joins TRBV6-1 to TRBJ2-6; 7 bases are a match to TRBD1. CDR1 and CDR2 (germline): MNHNS, SASEGT. The V and J ends lost 7 bases and 1 base, in that order; junction bases with no gene match: 10. The length of the CDR3 is 17 residues. The CDR3 DNA reads as TGTGCCAGCAACCCAGGGGGTGAAATTTCTGGGGCCAACGTCCTGACTTTC. Its translation is CASNPGGEISGANVLTF.

The rearrangement uses TRBV5-1 and TRBJ2-5, with TRBD1 matching over 7 bases. Germline CDR1 and CDR2: SGHRS and YFSETQ. With V trimmed by 0 bases and J by 5 bases, 4 bases remained unmatched. This CDR3 has 14 amino acids. CDR3 sequence: CASSLGEGAETQYF. CDR3 nucleotides: TGCGCCAGCAGCTTGGGAGAGGGGGCGGAGACCCAGTACTTC.

In this sample, this clonotype turned up a few times. The chain links TRBV20-1 to TRBJ2-7; D is ambiguous. V lost 2 bases and J lost 4, with 12 bases in between. The germline CDR1 and CDR2 sequences are DFQATT and SNEGSKA (reference sequence). The CDR3 contains 13 residues. The chain's CDR3 is CSARSQALYEQYF. For the CDR3, the DNA is TGCAGTGCTAGATCTCAGGCTTTATACGAGCAGTACTTC.

The chain employs TRBV30 and TRBJ2-3, with 7 bases that match TRBD1. The CDR3 extends over 15 amino acids. Trimming removed 0 bases from V and 2 bases from J; junction bases left unmatched: 5. Germline-derived CDR1 and CDR2 are GTSNPN and SVGIG (reference sequence). The CDR3 DNA reads TGTGCCTGGAGTGTACGAACAGGGGACACAGATACGCAGTATTTT. Amino acid sequence: CAWSVRTGDTDTQYF.

V and J are TRBV9 and TRBJ2-1; TRBD2 might be the D (7 bases). Germline V gives CDR1 SGDLS, CDR2 YYNGEE. The CDR3 is 15 residues long. The V and J ends lost 3 bases and 3 bases respectively, with 13 bases between them. CDR3 coding DNA: TGTGCCAGCAGCGAGGGGGGGGAGATCTACAATGAGCAGTTCTTC. Residues: CASSEGGEIYNEQFF.

The gene calls are TRBV4-2 and TRBJ1-2; weak D call: TRBD1 (5 bases). The germline CDR1 and CDR2 sequences are LGHNA and YNFKEQ. V lost 6 bases to trimming and J lost 3 bases, with 14 bases between them. CDR3 length equals 14 residues. CDR3 coding DNA: TGTGCCAGCAGTCCAGGGACTCATGACTATGGCTACACCTTC. Protein product: CASSPGTHDYGYTF.

This clonotype was observed a handful of times. The chain carries TRBV5-1 and TRBJ1-1; the D gene is possibly TRBD1 (5 bases). Trimming stripped 4 bases from V and 7 bases from J, with 14 bases between. Germline CDR1 SGHRS, CDR2 YFSETQ. CDR3 size: 13 residues. The CDR3 loop is CASSGGTLYEAFF. For the CDR3, the DNA is TGCGCCAGCAGCGGGGGTACTCTCTATGAAGCTTTCTTT.

This clonotype turned up a few times. The chain uses TRBV9 and TRBJ2-1; 11 bases fit TRBD2. The CDR3 has 15 residues. With 0 bases clipped from V and 4 bases from J, the junction kept 0 bases outside the gene matches. The germline gives CDR1 SGDLS, CDR2 YYNGEE. CDR3 amino acids: CASSVVAGGYNEQFF. DNA for the CDR3: TGTGCCAGCAGCGTAGTAGCGGGGGGGTACAATGAGCAGTTCTTC.

This clonotype showed up just a few times. The CDR3 reads CATSRVGTGEMNTEAFF. In nucleotides, the CDR3 is TGTGCCACCAGCAGAGTTGGGACAGGGGAAATGAACACTGAAGCTTTCTTT. This chain uses TRBV15 with TRBJ1-1, with 10 bases fitting TRBD1. Germline V lookup: CDR1 LNHNV, CDR2 YYDKDF (reference sequence). The ends lost 1 base at V and 0 bases at J; junction bases unmatched: 5. There are 17 residues in the CDR3.

This clonotype has only a few counts. This sequence joins TRBV6-1 and TRBJ1-2, with D uncertain. Germline V gene data show CDR1 as MNHNS and CDR2 as SASEGT. The CDR3 has 16 amino acids. Trimming shortened V by 7 bases and J by 8 bases, and 26 bases separated the two germline ends. Written as DNA, the CDR3 is TGTGCCAGCATTGACCTCCGGGCCGACTCTGGTTGGGGCTACACCTTC. Translated, it gives CASIDLRADSGWGYTF.

CDR3 amino acids: CASSDPGAAEKLFF. The CDR3 nucleotides read TGTGCCAGCAGTGACCCAGGGGCGGCTGAAAAACTGTTTTTT. The chain links TRBV6-1 to TRBJ1-4; the D gene is possibly TRBD1 (6 bases). Trimming removed 3 bases from V and 7 bases from J, with 12 bases in between. CDR3 length: 14 amino acids. Germline values: CDR1 MNHNS, CDR2 SASEGT.

The CDR3 DNA is TGCAGCGGAGGGGGGCAAGAGACCCAGTACTTC. Amino acid sequence: CSGGGQETQYF. The chain carries TRBV29-1 and TRBJ2-5; TRBD1 or TRBD2 may be the D gene (6 bases each). V was pared by 7 bases and J by 2 bases, with 8 bases between. CDR1 and CDR2 from the germline V gene are SQVTM and ANQGSEA. The CDR3 loop spans 11 amino acids.

In this sample, this clonotype turned up many times. The chain is built from TRBV7-9 and TRBJ1-2; the D is unclear. Deletions cut 6 bases from V and 1 base from J, with 9 bases between. The length of the CDR3 is 13 residues. Germline loops: CDR1 SEHNR, CDR2 FQNEAQ (reference sequence). The CDR3: CASRMTDNYGYTF. Written as DNA, the CDR3 is TGTGCCAGCAGAATGACGGATAACTATGGCTACACCTTC.

This chain connects TRBV4-3 to TRBJ2-4; TRBD2 aligns across 8 bases. The J call may be mistaken, given a closer DNA end match to TRBJ2-7. The germline V gene encodes CDR1 LGHNA and CDR2 YSLEER. The CDR3 is made up of 15 amino acids. CDR3 bases: TGCGCCAGCAGCCAAGGGACGGGGGGGCAAGTCGAGCAGTACTTC. Translation: CASSQGTGGQVEQYF.